This TCR beta chain was identified in a study of blood T cell repertoires in COVID-19. Turning to the study itself: Sites in the United States, Italy and Spain provided acute and convalescent COVID-19 samples. PBMCs, B-cell-depleted T cells, or T cells were the source of the cDNA or gDNA that made up the material.

Per the study methods: From reference gene primer amplification, estimates of nucleated cell counts were derived. Only in-frame clones appear in the TCRdb table, and some are missing; sequencing was by immunoSEQ multiplex PCR. The D gene and trimming were derived from the DNA, and the V and J assignments and clone size from that table. This table holds fewer than 250,000 clones, more than 70% found once. V dropped 6 bases and J dropped 1 base, with 7 bases sitting between them. CDR1 and CDR2 from the germline V gene are SGHTA and FQGNSA. The CDR3 totals 12 residues. Material for sequencing was peripheral blood. The chain uses TRBV7-2 and TRBJ2-7; D gene uncertain. The TCR sequence derives from a woman between 40 and 50 years old who had recovered from COVID-19. The CDR3 is CASSTFSYEQYF. CDR3 nucleotide sequence: TGTGCCAGCAGTACTTTTTCCTACGAGCAGTACTTC.